This T cell receptor (beta chain) was identified during a study of OX40 agonist ivuxolimab in advanced cancers. About the research overall: Recorded diagnoses for dose-escalation patients were hepatocellular carcinoma, melanoma, renal cell or head and neck cancer. Overall study results and limits: The CD4+ and CD8+ T cells in the blood had expanded clonally by week 6 at 0.1 to 3.0 mg/kg. The study did not work out the antigen specificity of the expanded peripheral T cells. Also present in some nonresponders was a low level of normalized T-cell clonal expansion.

Measured with immunoSEQ multiplex PCR; TCRdb has only the in-frame clones, and not every one. The sample includes some 41,000 clones, 85% to 90% of them seen just once. V shed 4 bases and J shed 0 bases, with 6 bases lying between them. The CDR3 contains 13 residues. The germline V gene encodes CDR1 WSHSY and CDR2 SAAADI. Notes on this clone: Its specificity is unknown.

The V gene is TRBV10-2, the J gene TRBJ1-2, with a weak D call TRBD1 (6 bases). This sample comprised CD4+ or CD8+ T cells sorted from blood, obtained in a trial of the OX40 agonist ivuxolimab. The sequence came from an adult with an advanced solid tumor such as melanoma, head and neck, liver or kidney cancer. CDR3 bases: TGCGCCAGCAGTGGGACAGCTAACTATGGCTACACCTTC. Amino acid sequence: CASSGTANYGYTF.